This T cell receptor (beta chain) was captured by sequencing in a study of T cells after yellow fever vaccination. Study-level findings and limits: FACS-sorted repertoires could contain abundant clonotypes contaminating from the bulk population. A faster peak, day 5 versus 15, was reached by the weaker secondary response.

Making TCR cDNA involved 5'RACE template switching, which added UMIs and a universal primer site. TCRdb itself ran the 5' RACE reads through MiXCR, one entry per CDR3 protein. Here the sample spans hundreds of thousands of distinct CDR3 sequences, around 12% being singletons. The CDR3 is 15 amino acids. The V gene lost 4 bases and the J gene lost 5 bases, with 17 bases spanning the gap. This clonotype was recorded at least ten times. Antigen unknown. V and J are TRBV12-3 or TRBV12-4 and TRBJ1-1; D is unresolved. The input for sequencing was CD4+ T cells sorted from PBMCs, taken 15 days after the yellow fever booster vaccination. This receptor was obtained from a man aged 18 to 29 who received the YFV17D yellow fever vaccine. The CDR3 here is CASSSSPRRRTEAFF. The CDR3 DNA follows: TGTGCCAGCAGTTCATCCCCCAGGCGGCGGACTGAAGCTTTCTTT.